A single sample gave rise to the 11 T cell receptor beta chains below, sequenced in a study of cytomegalovirus exposure and HLA in healthy donors. PCR involved 60 Vbeta and 13 Jbeta primers. Profiled with immunoSEQ multiplex PCR; TCRdb holds only in-frame clones, not every one. The table includes 100,000 to 150,000 clones, around 80% detected once. Input material: PBMCs. The receptors were sampled from a woman in her sixties in good health and CMV-seropositive.

J is TRBJ2-5 and V is TRBV30; 14 positions agree with TRBD2. In germline, CDR1 is GTSNPN, CDR2 SVGIG (reference sequence). V gave up 4 bases and J gave up 5 bases; unmatched junction bases: 6. The CDR3 sequence is 15 residues long. The CDR3 coding sequence is TGTGCCTGGACGGGACTAGCGGGGGCGGCTGAGACCCAGTACTTC. Translation: CAWTGLAGAAETQYF.

The genes are TRBV30 and TRBJ1-3; D is perhaps TRBD1 (6 bases). The CDR3 is made up of 13 amino acids. The V gene's germline CDR1 is GTSNPN and CDR2 SVGIG (reference sequence). V gave up 8 bases and J gave up 3 bases, with 14 bases separating them. The DNA for the CDR3 is TGTGCCCAAACCAGGGGTTATGGAAACACCATATATTTT. Translation: CAQTRGYGNTIYF.

This clone has a count of ten or more. V is TRBV5-6 and J is TRBJ1-2, with 7 bases aligning to TRBD1. This CDR3 spans 13 amino acids. V shed 2 bases and J 5 bases; nucleotides not matched to a gene: 3. Per the germline V gene, CDR1 is SGHDT and CDR2 is YYEEEE. The CDR3 reads CASSLGQEYGYTF. CDR3 coding DNA: TGTGCCAGCAGCTTAGGACAGGAGTATGGCTACACCTTC. Full variable domain (remainder filled in from reference TRBV5-6 and TRBJ1-2): DAGVTQSPTHLIKTRGQQVTLRCSPKSGHDTVSWYQQALGQGPQFIFQYYEEEERQRGNFPDRFSGHQFPNYSSELNVNALLLGDSALYLCASSLGQEYGYTFGSGTRLTVV.

This chain connects TRBV4-3 to TRBJ2-7; D ambiguous. V lost 1 base and J 6 bases, leaving 4 bases between the germline ends. CDR1 is LGHNA, CDR2 YSLEER, per germline. The CDR3 covers 11 residues. This CDR3 reads CASSQGREQYF. The CDR3 coding sequence is TGCGCCAGCAGCCAAGGTCGCGAGCAGTACTTC.

This clone was counted only a few times. The rearrangement joins TRBV21-1 to TRBJ2-7; whether TRBD2, the table's D call, matches the DNA was not checked. TRBV21-1 is listed as a pseudogene. The CDR3 consists of 16 residues. In DNA form, the CDR3 reads TGTGCCAGCAGCAAACTGGGAGTAGCGGGTAAATACGAGCAGTACTTC. Its protein is CASSKLGVAGKYEQYF.

The CDR3: CASSLGGGPVSYEQYF. The CDR3, as DNA: TGTGCCAGCAGCTTAGGGGGGGGGCCAGTCTCCTACGAGCAGTACTTC. This chain connects TRBV7-8 to TRBJ2-7, with TRBD2 as a possible D gene (7 bases). V was cut by 1 base and J by 0 bases, with 13 bases left in between. The CDR3 spans 16 residues. Per the germline V gene, CDR1 is SGHVS and CDR2 is FQNEAQ.

As to this clone: A junction end diverges from the germline sequence, so it may reflect a read error. The V and J genes are TRBV7-9 and TRBJ1-1; weak D call: TRBD1 (5 bases). The V gene's germline CDR1 is SEHNR and CDR2 FQNEAQ (reference sequence). The CDR3 loop spans 16 amino acids. The CDR3 loop is CSSRSTEGRGNTEAFF. DNA for the CDR3: TGTTCCAGCAGGTCCACTGAGGGGCGGGGGAACACTGAAGCTTTCTTT.

The J gene is TRBJ1-1, the V gene TRBV19, with TRBD1 matching over 10 bases. This CDR3 region has 16 residues. V was pared by 6 bases and J by 4 bases, with 11 bases of the junction left unmatched. Germline CDR1 reads LNHDA; CDR2 reads SQIVND (reference sequence). The CDR3 loop is CASRSGTGDASTEAFF. The DNA of the CDR3 is TGTGCCAGTAGATCTGGGACAGGGGATGCGAGCACTGAAGCTTTCTTT.

The V gene is TRBV7-6, the J gene TRBJ2-2, with D possibly being TRBD2 (6 bases). The CDR3 has 13 residues. V lost 11 bases and J 3 bases, leaving 13 bases between the germline ends. From germline, CDR1 is SGHVS and CDR2 FNYEAQ. CDR3 nucleotide sequence: TGTGCCGCCGGAGGGGAATACACCGGGGAGCTGTTTTTT. Encoded protein: CAAGGEYTGELFF. The whole variable domain, filled in from reference TRBV7-6 and TRBJ2-2, reads GAGVSQSPRYKVTKRGQDVALRCDPISGHVSLYWYRQALGQGPEFLTYFNYEAQQDKSGLPNDRFSAERPEGSISTLTIQRTEQRDSAMYRCAAGGEYTGELFFGEGSRLTVL.

The genes are TRBV5-1 and TRBJ2-5, with 10 bases lining up with TRBD2. The ends lost 3 bases at V and 5 bases at J; junction bases unmatched: 10. Per germline, CDR1 SGHRS and CDR2 YFSETQ. CDR3 length: 16 amino acids. The CDR3 DNA reads as TGCGCCAGCAGCTCTGCTAGCGGGAGTTGGGGGGAGACCCAGTACTTC. This encodes CASSSASGSWGETQYF.

This chain uses TRBV5-1 with TRBJ2-1, with TRBD2 as a possible D gene (6 bases). Per germline, CDR1 SGHRS and CDR2 YFSETQ. Trimming removed 0 bases from V and 6 bases from J, with 13 bases in between. The length of the CDR3 is 15 residues. This chain's CDR3 is CASSLDPGETNEQFF. The CDR3 nucleotides read TGCGCCAGCAGCTTGGATCCGGGGGAGACCAATGAGCAGTTCTTC. Combining the CDR3 with reference TRBV5-1 and TRBJ2-1 gives the whole variable domain KAGVTQTPRYLIKTRGQQVTLSCSPISGHRSVSWYQQTPGQGLQFLFEYFSETQRNKGNFPGRFSGRQFSNSRSEMNVSTLELGDSALYLCASSLDPGETNEQFFGPGTRLTVL.